This T cell receptor beta chain came from a study of blood T cell repertoires in COVID-19. Study-level background: Specimens from acute and convalescent COVID-19 originated in the United States, Italy and Spain. Sources were T cells, B-cell-depleted T cells, or PBMCs; the material itself was cDNA or gDNA.

Germline V gene sequence: CDR1 KGHSH, CDR2 LQKENI. V lost 3 bases, J lost 8 bases, and 5 bases stayed unmatched. This CDR3 has 14 amino acids. Per the study methods: The authors estimated nucleated cell counts from reference gene primer amplification. Data came from immunoSEQ multiplex PCR; TCRdb stores just in-frame clones and leaves some out. D and trimming come from the DNA, and the V and J calls and clone size come from that table. The table includes approximately 80,000 clones, around 81% detected once. This clone appeared a few times. This TCR was sampled from a man of 80 years or more with acute or convalescent COVID-19. The specimen was peripheral blood. The chain couples TRBV18 to TRBJ2-1; 9 bases are shared with TRBD2. This CDR3 reads CASSPPGLAYEQFF. In DNA form, the CDR3 reads TGTGCCAGCTCACCTCCGGGACTAGCCTATGAGCAGTTCTTC.